A selection of T cell receptor beta chains follows, all from one sample in a study of early T cells in non-severe SARS-CoV-2 infection. One entry per CDR3 protein results from TCRdb running MiXCR on the 5' RACE reads. The table has tens of thousands of distinct CDR3 sequences, under 7.5% seen once; the top ten hold under 5%. The sample consisted of whole blood. All receptors derive from an adult who was a healthcare worker with PCR-confirmed SARS-CoV-2 infection or an uninfected control (not recorded which). CDR3s include the opening cysteine and the closing phenylalanine or tryptophan. The D gene is left open where the match is weak. For some rows the clone size is stated as once, few or many, or as a class when expanded; others skip it.

j_gene,v_gene,d_gene,abundance,CDR3aa,CDR3nt
TRBJ2-1,TRBV28,TRBD2,many,CASSWVAGRDEQFF,TGTGCCAGCAGTTGGGTAGCGGGACGGGATGAGCAGTTCTTC
TRBJ2-5,TRBV6-6,-,many,CASSYIRADETQYF,TGTGCCAGCAGTTACATACGGGCTGACGAGACCCAGTACTTC
TRBJ2-7,TRBV5-5,-,many,CASSFRTPSYEQYF,TGTGCCAGCAGCTTCAGGACTCCATCCTACGAGCAGTACTTC
TRBJ2-2,TRBV20-1,-,many,CSARDNEQYTGELFF,TGCAGTGCTAGAGATAATGAACAGTACACCGGGGAGCTGTTTTTT
TRBJ1-6,TRBV28,-,many,CASTDGSYNSPLHF,TGTGCCAGCACCGACGGGTCCTATAATTCACCCCTCCACTTT
TRBJ1-2,TRBV29-1,TRBD1,few,CSVGDRDYGYTF,TGCAGCGTGGGGGACAGGGACTATGGCTACACCTTC
TRBJ2-1,TRBV20-1,TRBD1,few,CSAIRATGGNNEQFF,TGCAGTGCTATCAGGGCGACAGGGGGAAACAATGAGCAGTTCTTC
TRBJ2-1,TRBV29-1,TRBD2,many,CSAPSVAGGLSNEQFF,TGCAGCGCTCCCTCTGTAGCGGGAGGGCTTAGTAATGAGCAGTTCTTC
TRBJ1-1,TRBV28,-,many,CASSPWGVNTEAFF,TGTGCCAGCAGCCCCTGGGGGGTGAACACTGAAGCTTTCTTT
TRBJ2-1,TRBV11-2,-,many,CASSDRYEGDGAF,TGTGCCAGCAGCGACCGATATGAGGGCGATGGTGCCTTC
TRBJ1-4,TRBV10-3,-,-,CAISWGLGANEKLFF,TGTGCCATCAGTTGGGGCCTCGGGGCTAATGAAAAACTGTTTTTT
TRBJ1-2,TRBV11-1,TRBD1,many,CASSLTTGAYGYTF,TGTGCCAGCAGCCTCACGACAGGGGCCTATGGCTACACCTTC
TRBJ2-1,TRBV2,-,many,CASRPAVGGYNEQFF,TGTGCCAGCAGGCCGGCAGTTGGGGGCTACAATGAGCAGTTCTTC
TRBJ2-5,TRBV7-8,-,few,CASSFARVQETQYF,TGTGCCAGCAGCTTCGCCAGGGTCCAAGAGACCCAGTACTTC
TRBJ2-7,TRBV7-8,-,-,CASSLEWQTYEQYF,TGTGCCAGCAGCTTAGAATGGCAGACCTACGAGCAGTACTTC
TRBJ2-5,TRBV12-3/TRBV12-4,TRBD2,many,CATLAGGETQYF,TGTGCCACCCTAGCGGGAGGGGAGACCCAGTACTTC
TRBJ2-7,TRBV19,TRBD2,many,CASSIASGSYEQYF,TGTGCCAGTAGTATAGCCAGCGGGAGTTACGAGCAGTACTTC
TRBJ1-2,TRBV18,TRBD1,-,CASSPGTDYGYTF,TGTGCCAGCTCACCAGGGACAGATTATGGCTACACCTTC
TRBJ2-3,TRBV6-2/TRBV6-3,-,many,CASSYSGSLRDTQYF,TGTGCCAGCAGTTATTCAGGGAGCCTTCGGGATACGCAGTATTTT
TRBJ2-1,TRBV28,-,many,CASSYIGGEQFF,TGTGCCAGCAGTTATATTGGAGGTGAGCAGTTCTTC
TRBJ2-3,TRBV7-3,-,-,CASSLNTGLGTDTQYF,TGTGCCAGCAGCTTAAATACGGGCTTGGGGACAGATACGCAGTATTTT
TRBJ1-1,TRBV20-1,-,many,CSAPGAGNTEAFF,TGCAGTGCTCCAGGGGCCGGGAACACTGAAGCTTTCTTT
TRBJ2-1,TRBV25-1,-,many,CASSDLGPLGEQFF,TGTGCCAGCAGTGACTTGGGGCCCCTTGGTGAGCAGTTCTTC
TRBJ2-5,TRBV20-1,-,many,CSARVTAQETQYF,TGCAGTGCTAGAGTTACGGCACAAGAGACCCAGTACTTC
TRBJ2-7,TRBV25-1,TRBD2,-,CASGWDYHSEQYF,TGTGCCAGCGGCTGGGACTACCACTCCGAGCAGTACTTC
TRBJ2-1,TRBV29-1,-,-,CNVVPDPGANEQFF,TGCAACGTTGTGCCAGACCCGGGGGCCAATGAGCAGTTCTTC
TRBJ1-2,TRBV2,-,many,CASIVNIGPLKGYTF,TGTGCCAGCATTGTAAACATCGGCCCCCTAAAAGGCTACACCTTC
TRBJ2-1,TRBV20-1,TRBD1,many,CSALTGGSYNEQFF,TGCAGTGCTCTGACAGGGGGCTCCTACAATGAGCAGTTCTTC
TRBJ2-5,TRBV5-1,-,medium-sized,CASSLQETQYF,TGCGCCAGCAGCTTGCAAGAGACCCAGTACTTC
TRBJ2-7,TRBV9,TRBD1,many,CASSVGSRGLEQYF,TGTGCCAGCAGCGTAGGATCCAGGGGGCTTGAGCAGTACTTC
TRBJ2-5,TRBV10-1,-,many,CASSDGGSRGGTQYF,TGCGCCAGCAGTGACGGTGGCAGCCGAGGGGGGACCCAGTACTTC
TRBJ2-7,TRBV9,-,many,CASSVQGSSYEQYF,TGTGCCAGCAGCGTCCAGGGAAGCTCCTACGAGCAGTACTTC
TRBJ1-3,TRBV5-6,-,many,CASSYRGRSGNTIYF,TGTGCCAGCAGCTATAGGGGGAGGTCTGGAAACACCATATATTTT
TRBJ1-2,TRBV29-1,-,-,CSYRANYGYTF,TGCAGTTACCGAGCTAACTATGGCTACACCTTC
TRBJ1-5,TRBV30,-,many,CAWSVRPQDQPQHF,TGTGCCTGGAGTGTACGGCCCCAGGATCAGCCCCAGCATTTT
TRBJ2-4,TRBV7-9,TRBD1,-,CASSSHRGAENIQYF,TGTGCCAGCAGCTCCCACAGGGGCGCGGAGAACATTCAGTACTTC
TRBJ1-3,TRBV5-1,TRBD1,few,CASSYGQGAAGNTIYF,TGCGCCAGCAGCTATGGACAGGGGGCCGCTGGAAACACCATATATTTT